This T cell receptor beta chain appears in the sequencing data of a study of glioma-infiltrating T cells after dendritic cell vaccination (dated by TCRdb to the mid-2010s). Looking at the study overall: A cohort of 15 or so glioblastoma patients from Phase I and II dendritic cell vaccination trials was included, of whom 9 were newly diagnosed and 6 had recurrent disease. The vaccine was prepared from monocyte-derived dendritic cells that were cultured for about 7 days with IL-4 and GM-CSF and then pulsed overnight with autologous tumor lysate. In glioblastoma patients vaccinated with dendritic cells, deep sequencing of TCR beta CDR3 regions served to measure the amount of tumor-infiltrating lymphocytes and to compare repertoires between tumor and blood. Between about 2003 and 2013, patients were given autologous tumor lysate-pulsed dendritic cell vaccination. TCR sequencing metrics, including TIL content and tumor-blood repertoire overlap, were correlated with survival after dendritic cell vaccination. Each patient was given three intradermal dendritic cell vaccine injections, spaced two weeks apart, in the arm below the axilla.

TCRB CDR3 regions were amplified from around 2.1 ug genomic DNA, or all available DNA if less, using the immunoSEQ assay. The multiplex PCR relied on 60 forward primers for TCR V beta segments and 13 reverse primers for J beta segments. To estimate the number of reads per starting template, synthetic control templates were added to each sample at limiting dilution. The Illumina HiSeq System generated sequencing reads of 87 bp. From the authors' description of their analysis: PCR and sequencing errors were removed by a nearest neighbor algorithm that merged closely related sequences. TCR overlap was measured as the percentage of unique tumor TCR beta sequences that were also present in the peripheral blood of the same patient. Entries here come from immuneACCESS through TCRdb and include only in-frame sequences with V and J called. Some clones fail to appear in such tables; in the studies checked, an unresolved V gene covers under half of the shortfall, and the cause of the remainder is unknown. From that table come the V and J calls and clone size; the DNA was used to work out D and trimming. The sample profile shows 85,000 to 95,000 clones; 85% to 90% of them were found once. Around a sixth of the sample belongs to the ten largest clones.

To be selected, patients needed enough residual fresh-frozen tumor tissue and more than two years of available survival data. An isocitrate dehydrogenase mutation was not carried by any of the glioblastoma patients, although molecular status was otherwise variable. PBMC were collected before vaccination, two weeks after the third vaccination, and at tumor progression when it occurred. The Qiagen DNeasy Blood extraction Kit was used to extract genomic DNA. General conclusions and limits of the study: The cohort was small and heterogeneous, few patients had complete blood and tumor sets, and even fewer had initial-recurrent tumor pairs. After dendritic cell vaccination, a higher estimated pretreatment TIL content predicted longer time to progression and longer overall survival. The response model built on TCR overlap across three groups was characterized as speculative, with prospective validation still needed. TCR clonality showed no direct relationship with survival, which suggests that a diverse polyclonal response may matter.

CDR1 SGHRS and CDR2 YFSETQ are derived from the germline V gene. The germline V end is reduced by 3 bases and the J end by 2 bases; junction bases left unmatched: 5. Inclusive of the bounding cysteine and phenylalanine, the CDR3 is 14 residues long. This entry keeps only the CDR3 DNA: 42 bases, framed from base 1. Remarks on this clone: This clone's antigen is unknown. No much larger clone is present one base from it, and per-base qualities are unavailable.

The clonotype was recovered from a human donor with glioblastoma. The sequence is built from TRBV5-1 and TRBJ2-7, and 7 junctional nucleotides match TRBD1. The specimen was blood, collected before dendritic cell vaccination. The CDR3 sequence is CASSYRDSTYEQYF. The DNA sequence is as follows: TGCGCCAGCAGCTACCGGGACAGCACCTACGAGCAGTACTTC.